This record concerns one T cell receptor beta chain sequence. The table lists this clone with a count of one. There is no known antigen for this receptor. The sample holds no much larger clone one base away, and base qualities are not on file. Receptor libraries were prepared by the immunoSEQ multiplex PCR assay. TCRdb retrieved this table from immuneACCESS and kept in-frame rearrangements only. Not all clones are present; in checked studies, unresolved V genes account for under half, and no reason is known for the remainder. The sample yields approximately 27,000 clones; approximately 84% were counted once. Around 5.1% of the sample rests with the top ten. The data were taken from a study of chemoradiotherapy in HPV16-positive cancers (dated by TCRdb to the early 2020s). Looking at the study overall: Candidate HPV-specific T-cell clones and common TCR motifs were defined by functional T-cell assays performed on cells from two HPV16-positive patients. The study asked whether T-cell immunity against the HPV oncoproteins E6 and E7 changes during chemoradiotherapy and whether it affects survival. TCR repertoires from over 80 patients with HPV-related cancers were then used to track the candidate HPV-specific TCRs and motifs. What the study reported, not specific to this receptor: The functional definition of HPV-specific T cells came from only a couple of HPV16-positive patients, and the survival association was reported for HPV16-positive patients. Expansion of candidate HPV-specific clones and E7-related TCR motifs was observed in the tumor microenvironment during treatment, whereas no such expansion was observed for non-HPV-specific T cells. Among HPV16-positive patients, expansion of HPV-responsive T cells during chemoradiotherapy was associated with better recurrence-free survival.

Repertoires were sampled multiple times during chemoradiotherapy, which allowed clonal expansion in the tumor microenvironment to be followed. The CDR3 covers 13 residues, taking in both the cysteine and the phenylalanine. CDR3 DNA is the only sequence kept; it has 39 bases, read in frame from the first base. V is cut by 5 bases and J by 7 bases, and the space between the germline ends is 14 bases. In the germline V gene (reference sequence), CDR1 corresponds to LNHNV and CDR2 to YYDKDF. This receptor was taken from a human donor with HPV-associated anogenital cancer. The sample was blood, taken from a patient who underwent chemoradiotherapy. This chain is built from TRBV15 and TRBJ1-2; TRBD1 is perhaps the D gene, given 5 matching bases. The DNA sequence is given as TGTGCCACCAGCGCCCACCGGGGGGGTGGCTACACCTTC. This gives the protein CATSAHRGGGYTF.